This TCR beta chain is drawn from a study of blood T cell repertoires in COVID-19. In the study overall: COVID-19 samples, acute and convalescent, were from the United States, Italy and Spain. Sources were T cells, B-cell-depleted T cells, or PBMCs; the material itself was cDNA or gDNA.

Between the trimmed V and J ends, which lost 2 bases and 3 bases, there was a span of 17 bases. CDR1 and CDR2 (germline): MNHNS, SASEGT. The CDR3 is 17 residues long. In the authors' methods: The assay estimated nucleated cells by amplifying reference gene primers. Some clones are missing from TCRdb's copy, which holds only in-frame ones; the method was immunoSEQ multiplex PCR. The V and J calls and clone size are taken from that table; D and trimming were inferred from the DNA. The table shows 150,000 to 200,000 clones, with 80% to 90% occurring only once. The sample was peripheral blood. The V and J genes are TRBV6-1 and TRBJ2-1, with TRBD2 as a possible D gene (5 bases). The sequence was obtained from an elderly woman with acute or convalescent COVID-19. This chain's CDR3 is CASSESSAEKFYNEQFF. Written as DNA, the CDR3 is TGTGCCAGCAGTGAAAGTTCAGCGGAGAAGTTCTACAATGAGCAGTTCTTC.